This T cell receptor (beta chain) appears in the sequencing data of a study of blood T cell repertoires in COVID-19. Study-level information: Samples came from the United States, Italy and Spain, spanning acute and convalescent COVID-19.

As handled by the study authors: Estimation of nucleated cell counts relied on the amplification of reference gene primers. TCRdb's table, derived via immunoSEQ multiplex PCR, lists solely in-frame clones and lacks some. V, J and clone size are those of that table, while D and trimming were read from the DNA. This repertoire shows about 200,000 clones, around 84% found once; its top ten account for roughly a fifth. The TCR was taken from a human donor in a cohort sampled during active COVID-19. Specimen: peripheral blood.

This CDR3 reads CASSIRHQGGGYTF. DNA of the CDR3: TGTGCCAGTAGTATTAGGCATCAGGGCGGCGGCTACACCTTC. The chain recombines TRBV19 with TRBJ1-2; TRBD1 is a possible D gene (5 bases). With 3 bases removed from V and 8 bases from J, the gap between germline ends came to 16 bases. Germline lookup yields CDR1 LNHDA and CDR2 SQIVND (reference sequence). The CDR3 extends over 14 amino acids.